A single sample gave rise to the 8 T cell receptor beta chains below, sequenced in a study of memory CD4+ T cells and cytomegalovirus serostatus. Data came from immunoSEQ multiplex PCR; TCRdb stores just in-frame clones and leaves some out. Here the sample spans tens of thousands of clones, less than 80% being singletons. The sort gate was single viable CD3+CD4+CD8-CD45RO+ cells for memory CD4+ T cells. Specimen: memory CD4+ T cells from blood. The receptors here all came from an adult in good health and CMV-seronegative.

The CDR3 DNA is TGTGCCAGCAGCCGAGGCGGGAGATCAAAGGAGACCCAGTACTTC. Translation gives CASSRGGRSKETQYF. The chain has TRBV6-5 and TRBJ2-5; 7 bases are a match to TRBD2. Germline trimming cut 6 bases from V and 5 bases from J; bases unmatched to any gene: 12. Germline-derived CDR1 and CDR2 are MNHEY and SVGAGI. The CDR3 totals 15 residues.

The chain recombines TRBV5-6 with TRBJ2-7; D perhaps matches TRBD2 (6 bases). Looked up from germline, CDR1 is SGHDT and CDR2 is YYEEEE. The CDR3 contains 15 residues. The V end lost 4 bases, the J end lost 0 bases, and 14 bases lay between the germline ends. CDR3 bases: TGTGCCAGCAGCCTCCGGGGGAGCCCCTCCTACGAGCAGTACTTC. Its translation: CASSLRGSPSYEQYF. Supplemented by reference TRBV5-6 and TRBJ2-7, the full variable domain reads DAGVTQSPTHLIKTRGQQVTLRCSPKSGHDTVSWYQQALGQGPQFIFQYYEEEERQRGNFPDRFSGHQFPNYSSELNVNALLLGDSALYLCASSLRGSPSYEQYFGPGTRLTVT.

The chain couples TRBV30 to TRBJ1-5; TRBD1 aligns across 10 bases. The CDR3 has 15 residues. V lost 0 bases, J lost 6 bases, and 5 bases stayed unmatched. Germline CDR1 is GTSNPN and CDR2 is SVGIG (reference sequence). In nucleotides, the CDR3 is TGTGCCTGGAGTGTTAGACAGGGGGCTGGTCAGCCCCAGCATTTT. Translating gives CAWSVRQGAGQPQHF. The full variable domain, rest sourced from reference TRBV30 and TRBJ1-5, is SQTIHQWPATLVQPVGSPLSLECTVEGTSNPNLYWYRQAAGRGLQLLFYSVGIGQISSEVPQNLSASRPQDRQFILSSKKLLLSDSGFYLCAWSVRQGAGQPQHFGDGTRLSIL.

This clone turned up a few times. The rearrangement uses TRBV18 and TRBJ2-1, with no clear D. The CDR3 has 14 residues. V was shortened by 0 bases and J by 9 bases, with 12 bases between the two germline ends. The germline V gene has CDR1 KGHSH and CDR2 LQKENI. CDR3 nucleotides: TGTGCCAGCTCACCACCGTCGGTAGCAGGTGAGCAGTTCTTC. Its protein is CASSPPSVAGEQFF.

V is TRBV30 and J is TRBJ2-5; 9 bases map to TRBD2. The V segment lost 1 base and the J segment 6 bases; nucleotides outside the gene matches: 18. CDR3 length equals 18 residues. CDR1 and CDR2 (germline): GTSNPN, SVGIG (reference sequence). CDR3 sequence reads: CAWSDPSGLARRLKTQYF. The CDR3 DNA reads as TGTGCCTGGAGTGACCCTAGCGGACTAGCGAGAAGATTAAAGACCCAGTACTTC.

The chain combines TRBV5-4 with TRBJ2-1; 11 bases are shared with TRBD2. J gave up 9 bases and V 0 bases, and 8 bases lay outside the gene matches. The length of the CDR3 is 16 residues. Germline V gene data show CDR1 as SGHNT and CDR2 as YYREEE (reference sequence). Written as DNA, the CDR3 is TGTGCCAGCAGCTTGGGGGGGACTAGCGGCCTCCGTGAGCAGTTCTTC. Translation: CASSLGGTSGLREQFF. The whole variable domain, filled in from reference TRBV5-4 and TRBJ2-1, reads ETGVTQSPTHLIKTRGQQVTLRCSSQSGHNTVSWYQQALGQGPQFIFQYYREEENGRGNFPPRFSGLQFPNYSSELNVNALELDDSALYLCASSLGGTSGLREQFFGPGTRLTVL.

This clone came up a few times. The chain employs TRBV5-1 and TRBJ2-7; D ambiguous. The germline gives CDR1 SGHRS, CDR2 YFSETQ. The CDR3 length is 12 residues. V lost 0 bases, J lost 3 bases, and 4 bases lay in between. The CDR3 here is CASSLDNYEQYF. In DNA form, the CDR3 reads TGCGCCAGCAGCTTGGACAACTACGAGCAGTACTTC.

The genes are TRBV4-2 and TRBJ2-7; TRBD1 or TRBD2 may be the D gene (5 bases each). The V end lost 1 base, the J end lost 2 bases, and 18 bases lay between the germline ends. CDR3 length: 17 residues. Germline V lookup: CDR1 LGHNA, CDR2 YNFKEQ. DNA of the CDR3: TGTGCCAGCAGCCAAGGTTTATCTGGGGACCCCCCCTACGAGCAGTACTTC. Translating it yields CASSQGLSGDPPYEQYF.